Sequencing of this T cell receptor (beta chain) was carried out in a study of TIL therapy for anti-PD-1-resistant metastatic lung cancer. The length of the CDR3 is 11 residues. Trimming left V 5 bases short and J 1 base short, with 2 bases between. Per the germline V gene, CDR1 is KGHSH and CDR2 is LQKENI. The time point is: pre-treatment sample, taken before nivolumab and TIL therapy. The tumor samples were excised metastases, mostly pleural nodules or supraclavicular lymph nodes. Overall study results and limits: The cohort had more treatment-naive, never-smoker and oncogene-addicted patients than typical.

The immunoSEQ assay was v3. The assay was immunoSEQ multiplex PCR, and TCRdb's table has in-frame clones only and misses some. The table has approximately 92,000 clones, just over 65% seen once. This clone was detected only a few times. Its antigen remains unknown. This chain uses TRBV18 with TRBJ1-1; no reliable D call. The sample consisted of tumor tissue, taken at baseline. The receptor's source is a person aged 25 to 79 with non-small cell lung cancer. CDR3 amino acids: CASSGNTEAFF. The CDR3 DNA reads TGTGCCAGCTCAGGGAACACTGAAGCTTTCTTT.